Many counts were recorded for the clone carrying this TCR beta chain. These data come from a study of quantifying T cell responses using KT2 cells. Across the study: Reverse transcription used primers in the TCR alpha and beta constant regions. A predetermined fluorescence threshold ended the second PCR, run as a qPCR.

The CDR3 runs 13 residues. With 1 base removed from V and 6 bases from J, the gap between germline ends came to 9 bases. Germline-derived CDR1 and CDR2 are SGHDN and FVKESK. The sample is PBMC spiked with counted cells of clone KT2. A range of KT2-to-PBMC ratios was made using fixed PBMC numbers. A single-stranded UMI oligo with SP2 sequence was ligated to cDNA 3' ends. An equimolar mix of RC1.1 and RC1.2 primed the beta chain across TRBC1 and TRBC2. Each CDR3 protein gets one entry after TCRdb re-called the UMI-ligation and nested PCR reads with MiXCR. The sample includes tens of thousands of distinct CDR3 sequences, approximately 10% seen only once; the top ten take around a tenth.

This TCR came from a human donor. Sequencing input: PBMCs spiked with cells of the T cell clone KT2. The rearrangement uses TRBV14 and TRBJ1-2, with D tentatively TRBD1 (6 bases). The CDR3: CASSQGGPDGYTF. Written as DNA, the CDR3 is TGTGCCAGCAGCCAAGGGGGGCCTGATGGCTACACCTTC.